The clone carrying this TCR beta chain was recorded a few times. The antigen is undetermined. This entry comes from a study of T-cell memory formation after mild COVID-19. Overall study: Among the donors, TCR clusters were largely specific to each donor.

TCRdb re-called the 5' RACE reads through MiXCR, storing one row per CDR3 protein. The sample has around 320,000 distinct CDR3 sequences; roughly 21% are singletons. Notes on the study in general: The finding that pre-infection memory included some responding clones suggested that cross-reactive memory joined. Largely, contracting CD4+ clones fell within CM and EM, and contracting CD8+ clones within EMRA.

This CDR3 is built from 14 residues. V was cut by 2 bases and J by 5 bases, with 10 bases left in between. Per germline, CDR1 MNHEY and CDR2 SVGEGT. The source is a man aged 18 to 29 who had mild COVID-19 (a few samples of this study predate the infection). Cell type and time point are not known. This rearrangement joins TRBV6-2 or TRBV6-3 to TRBJ1-5; D call uncertain. Sequencing used PBMCs or a T cell subset sorted from them (not recorded which). The CDR3 bases are TGTGCCAGCAGTTACGCCTCCAGATATCAGCCCCAGCATTTT. Its translation is CASSYASRYQPQHF.